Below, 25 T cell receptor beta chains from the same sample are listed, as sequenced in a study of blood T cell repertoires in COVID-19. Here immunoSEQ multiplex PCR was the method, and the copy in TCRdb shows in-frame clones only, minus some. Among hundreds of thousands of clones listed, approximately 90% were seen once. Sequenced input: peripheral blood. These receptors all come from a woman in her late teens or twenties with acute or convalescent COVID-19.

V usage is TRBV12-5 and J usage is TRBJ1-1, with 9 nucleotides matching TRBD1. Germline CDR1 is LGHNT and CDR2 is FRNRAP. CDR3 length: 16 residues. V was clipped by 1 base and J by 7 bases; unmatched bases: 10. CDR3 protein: CASGLAMDRGGGEAFF. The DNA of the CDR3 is TGTGCTAGTGGTTTGGCCATGGACAGGGGAGGAGGTGAAGCTTTCTTT.

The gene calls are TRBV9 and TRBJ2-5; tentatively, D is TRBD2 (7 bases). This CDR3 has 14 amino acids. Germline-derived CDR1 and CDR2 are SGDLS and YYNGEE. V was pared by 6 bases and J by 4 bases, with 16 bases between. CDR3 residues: CASTPWGGGETQYF. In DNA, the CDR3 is TGTGCCAGCACCCCGTGGGGGGGCGGAGAGACCCAGTACTTC.

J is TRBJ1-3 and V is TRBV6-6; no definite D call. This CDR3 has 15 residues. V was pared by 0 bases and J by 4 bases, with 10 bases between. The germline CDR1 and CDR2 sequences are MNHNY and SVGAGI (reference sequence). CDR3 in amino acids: CASSYSRLPGNTIYF. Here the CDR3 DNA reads TGTGCCAGCAGTTACTCGAGGCTGCCAGGAAACACCATATATTTT.

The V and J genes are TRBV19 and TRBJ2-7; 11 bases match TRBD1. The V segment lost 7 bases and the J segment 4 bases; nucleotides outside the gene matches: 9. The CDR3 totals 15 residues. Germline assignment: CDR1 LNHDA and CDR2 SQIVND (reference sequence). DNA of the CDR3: TGTGCCAGTAACCCGGGGACAGGGGGGCTATACGAGCAGTACTTC. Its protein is CASNPGTGGLYEQYF.

CDR3 in amino acids: CASSYRTGSYGYTF. The DNA of the CDR3 is TGTGCCAGCAGTTACCGGACAGGGAGCTATGGCTACACCTTC. This rearrangement joins TRBV6-5 to TRBJ1-2, with 8 nucleotides matching TRBD1. V lost 2 bases to trimming and J lost 4 bases; unmatched junction nucleotides: 3. The CDR3 has 14 amino acids. Germline V lookup: CDR1 MNHEY, CDR2 SVGAGI.

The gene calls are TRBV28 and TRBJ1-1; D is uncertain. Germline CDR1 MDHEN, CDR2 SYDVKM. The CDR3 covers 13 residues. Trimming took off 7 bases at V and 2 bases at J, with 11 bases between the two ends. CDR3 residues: CASTRRGNTEAFF. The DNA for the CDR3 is TGTGCCAGCACCCGGCGGGGAAACACTGAAGCTTTCTTT.

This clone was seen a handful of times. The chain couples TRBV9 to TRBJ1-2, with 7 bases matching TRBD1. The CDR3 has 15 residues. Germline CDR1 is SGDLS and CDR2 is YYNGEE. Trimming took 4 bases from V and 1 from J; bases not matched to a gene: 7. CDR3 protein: CASSPSGQVNYGYTF. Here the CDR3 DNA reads TGTGCCAGCAGCCCCTCCGGACAGGTTAACTATGGCTACACCTTC.

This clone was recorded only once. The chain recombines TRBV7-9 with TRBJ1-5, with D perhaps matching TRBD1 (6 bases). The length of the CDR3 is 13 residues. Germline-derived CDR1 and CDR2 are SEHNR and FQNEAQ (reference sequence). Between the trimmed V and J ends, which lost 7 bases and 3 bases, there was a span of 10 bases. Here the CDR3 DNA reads TGTGCCAGCACCGGACAGCTCAATCAGCCCCAGCATTTT. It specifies CASTGQLNQPQHF.

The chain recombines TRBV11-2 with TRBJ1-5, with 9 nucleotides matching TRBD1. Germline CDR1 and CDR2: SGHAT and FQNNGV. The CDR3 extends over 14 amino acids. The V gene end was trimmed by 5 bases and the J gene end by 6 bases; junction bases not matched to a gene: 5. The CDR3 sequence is CASSQGQGSQPQHF. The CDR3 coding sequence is TGTGCCAGCAGCCAAGGACAGGGGAGTCAGCCCCAGCATTTT.

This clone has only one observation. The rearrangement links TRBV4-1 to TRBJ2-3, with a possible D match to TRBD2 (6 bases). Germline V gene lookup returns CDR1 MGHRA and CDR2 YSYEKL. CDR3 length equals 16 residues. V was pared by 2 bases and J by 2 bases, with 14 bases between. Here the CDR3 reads CASSQTVRGTTDTQYF. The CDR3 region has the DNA TGCGCCAGCAGCCAAACGGTTCGGGGGACCACAGATACGCAGTATTTT.

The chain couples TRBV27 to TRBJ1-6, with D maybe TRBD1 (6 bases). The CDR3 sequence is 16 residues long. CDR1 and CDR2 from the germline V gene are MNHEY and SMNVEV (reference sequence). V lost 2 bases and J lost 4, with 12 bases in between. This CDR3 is CASSLRPGQYNSPLHF. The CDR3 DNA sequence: TGTGCCAGCAGTTTACGTCCGGGACAATATAATTCACCCCTCCACTTT.

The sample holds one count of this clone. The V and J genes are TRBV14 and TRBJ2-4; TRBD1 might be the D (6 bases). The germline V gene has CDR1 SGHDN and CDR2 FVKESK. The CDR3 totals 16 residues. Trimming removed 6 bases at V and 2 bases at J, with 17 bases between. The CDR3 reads CASSRGQLNPKNIQYF. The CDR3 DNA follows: TGTGCCAGCAGTCGCGGACAGTTAAATCCCAAAAACATTCAGTACTTC.

The CDR3 nucleotides are TGCGCCAGCAGCTCAGGTGGGCAGGGGCCCTACGAGCAGTACTTC. Protein sequence: CASSSGGQGPYEQYF. This sequence joins TRBV5-1 and TRBJ2-7; D might be TRBD1 (6 bases). The CDR3 contains 15 residues. Between the trimmed V and J ends, which lost 3 bases and 2 bases, there was a span of 15 bases. The V gene's germline CDR1 is SGHRS and CDR2 YFSETQ.

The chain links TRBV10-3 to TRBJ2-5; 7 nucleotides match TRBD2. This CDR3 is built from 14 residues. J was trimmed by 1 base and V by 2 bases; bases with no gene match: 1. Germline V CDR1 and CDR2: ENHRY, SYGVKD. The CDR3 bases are TGTGCCATCAGTGAGGGGGGGGGCCAAGAGACCCAGTACTTC. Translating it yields CAISEGGGQETQYF.

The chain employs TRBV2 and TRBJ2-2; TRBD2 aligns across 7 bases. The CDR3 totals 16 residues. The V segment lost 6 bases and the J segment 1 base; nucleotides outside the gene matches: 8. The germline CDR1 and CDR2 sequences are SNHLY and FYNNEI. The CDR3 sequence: CASRSSGGRNTGELFF. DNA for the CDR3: TGTGCCAGCAGGTCTAGCGGTGGGAGGAACACCGGGGAGCTGTTTTTT.

The CDR3 DNA reads as TGTGCCAGCAGTGCCTCTCTAACCTACAATGAGCAGTTCTTC. This codes for CASSASLTYNEQFF. The rearrangement joins TRBV2 to TRBJ2-1; D is unresolved. Germline values: CDR1 SNHLY, CDR2 FYNNEI. This CDR3 contains 14 residues. With 4 bases removed from V and 2 bases from J, the gap between germline ends came to 9 bases.

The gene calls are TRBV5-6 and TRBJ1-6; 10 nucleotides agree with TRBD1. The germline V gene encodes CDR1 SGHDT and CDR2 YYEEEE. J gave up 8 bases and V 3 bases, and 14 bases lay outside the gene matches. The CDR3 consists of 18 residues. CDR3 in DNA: TGTGCCAGCAGCTCCCCACAAGGACAGGGGGGTGGCCATTCACCCCTCCACTTT. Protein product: CASSSPQGQGGGHSPLHF.

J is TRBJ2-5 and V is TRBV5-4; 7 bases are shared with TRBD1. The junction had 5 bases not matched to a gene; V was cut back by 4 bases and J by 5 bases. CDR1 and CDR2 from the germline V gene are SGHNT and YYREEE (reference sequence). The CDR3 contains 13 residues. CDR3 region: CASSRGQYETQYF. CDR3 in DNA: TGTGCCAGCAGCCGGGGACAGTACGAGACCCAGTACTTC.

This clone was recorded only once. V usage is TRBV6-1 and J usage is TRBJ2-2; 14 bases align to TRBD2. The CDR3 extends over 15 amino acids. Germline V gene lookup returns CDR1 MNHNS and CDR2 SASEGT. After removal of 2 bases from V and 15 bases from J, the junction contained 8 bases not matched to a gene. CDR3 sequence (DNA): TGTGCCAGCAGTGAAAGGACTAGCGGGGGGCACGGGGTGTTTTTT. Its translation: CASSERTSGGHGVFF.

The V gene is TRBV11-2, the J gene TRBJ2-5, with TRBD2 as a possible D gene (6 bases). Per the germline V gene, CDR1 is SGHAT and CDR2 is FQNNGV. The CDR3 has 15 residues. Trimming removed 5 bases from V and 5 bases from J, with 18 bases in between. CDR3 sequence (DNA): TGTGCCAGCAGCCCCGGAATAGGAGGGCGGGAGACCCAGTACTTC. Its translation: CASSPGIGGRETQYF.

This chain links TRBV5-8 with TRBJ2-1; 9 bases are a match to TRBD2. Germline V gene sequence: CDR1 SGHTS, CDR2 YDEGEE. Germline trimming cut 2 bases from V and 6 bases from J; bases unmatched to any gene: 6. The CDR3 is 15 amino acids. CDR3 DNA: TGTGCCAGCAGCTTTGGGGCGGGGGGGCTCAATGAGCAGTTCTTC. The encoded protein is CASSFGAGGLNEQFF.

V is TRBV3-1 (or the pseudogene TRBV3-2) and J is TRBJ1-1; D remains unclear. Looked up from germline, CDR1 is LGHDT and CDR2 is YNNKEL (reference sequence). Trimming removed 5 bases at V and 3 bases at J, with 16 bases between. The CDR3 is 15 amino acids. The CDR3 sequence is CASSYGQEGHTEAFF. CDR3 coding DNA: TGTGCCAGCAGCTACGGGCAGGAGGGTCACACTGAAGCTTTCTTT.

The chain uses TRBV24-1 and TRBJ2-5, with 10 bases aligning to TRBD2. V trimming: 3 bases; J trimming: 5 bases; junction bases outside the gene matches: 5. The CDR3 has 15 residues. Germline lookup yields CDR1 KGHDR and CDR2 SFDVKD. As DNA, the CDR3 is TGTGCCACCAGTGATAGCGGGGGGGCCGGGGAGACCCAGTACTTC. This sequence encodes CATSDSGGAGETQYF.

This CDR3 is CASSLVGTGSSEQYF. As DNA, the CDR3 is TGCGCCAGCAGCCTCGTAGGGACAGGTTCGTCCGAGCAGTACTTC. The chain recombines TRBV4-1 with TRBJ2-7; TRBD1 aligns across 8 bases. The CDR3 is 15 amino acids. The germline V gene has CDR1 MGHRA and CDR2 YSYEKL. The V and J ends lost 4 bases and 6 bases, in that order; junction bases with no gene match: 11.

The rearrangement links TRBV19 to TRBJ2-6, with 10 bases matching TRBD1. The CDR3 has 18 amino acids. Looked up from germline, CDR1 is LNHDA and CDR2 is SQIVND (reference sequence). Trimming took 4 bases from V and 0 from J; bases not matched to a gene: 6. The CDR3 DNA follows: TGTGCCAGTAGTACAAGGACAGGGGGGGACTCTGGGGCCAACGTCCTGACTTTC. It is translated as CASSTRTGGDSGANVLTF.